These T cell receptor beta chains were read from a single sample in a study of blood T cells in healthy people across ages. MiXCR was run by TCRdb on the 5' RACE reads, yielding one entry per CDR3 protein. The profile shows about a million distinct CDR3 sequences, roughly half of them singletons. What was sequenced was blood. The receptors here all came from a woman aged 55-70 years in good health. The CDR3 runs from the conserved cysteine through the conserved F or W. The D gene is left open where the match is weak. A clone size is listed for some rows: how often the clone was seen (once, few, many), or a class if it is expanded.

size	V	J	D	DNA	CDR3
-	TRBV9	TRBJ2-1	TRBD1	TGTGCCAGCAGCGTAGGGGACAGGGGTTGGTACAATGAGCAGTTCTTC	CASSVGDRGWYNEQFF
-	TRBV6-1	TRBJ2-3	TRBD1	TGTGCCAGCAGAACCGACAGGGGAGTATTTGATACGCAGTATTTT	CASRTDRGVFDTQYF
few	TRBV4-1	TRBJ2-7	TRBD1	TGCGCCAGCAGGGCCACTTCCGGGACAGGGGTCCGGGAGCAGTACTTC	CASRATSGTGVREQYF
few	TRBV7-2	TRBJ2-1	TRBD2	TGTGCCAGCAGCCGACTAGCCAAGAAATACAATGAGCAGTTCTTC	CASSRLAKKYNEQFF
-	TRBV12-3/TRBV12-4	TRBJ2-5	TRBD1	TGTGCCAGCAGGAGGACAGGGGGCATAGAGACCCAGTACTTC	CASRRTGGIETQYF
few	TRBV7-2	TRBJ1-5	-	TGTGCCAGCAGCTCCGGGAGGCGGAGCAATCAGCCCCAGCATTTT	CASSSGRRSNQPQHF
few	TRBV27	TRBJ2-7	TRBD1	TGTGCCAGCAGCCGCGCGGGACAGGGTTTCGACGAGCAGTACTTC	CASSRAGQGFDEQYF
-	TRBV6-2/TRBV6-3	TRBJ2-7	-	TGTGCCAGCAGTTACTCAACGAAACGGGCCTACGAGCAGTACTTC	CASSYSTKRAYEQYF
many	TRBV2	TRBJ2-5	-	TGTGCCAGCAGTGTTGAAGAGACCCAGTACTTC	CASSVEETQYF
-	TRBV28	TRBJ2-3	TRBD2	TGTGCCAGCAGCCCAGGACTAGCGAAGGGAGATACGCAGTATTTT	CASSPGLAKGDTQYF
-	TRBV7-2	TRBJ1-4	-	TGTGCCAGCAGCTTAGCCGCGGGGCGGCTGTTTTTT	CASSLAAGRLFF
-	TRBV28	TRBJ2-5	-	TGTGCCAGCAGTTTACGCCAGGCTAGCGCGCAACAGTACTTC	CASSLRQASAQQYF
-	TRBV24-1	TRBJ2-3	-	TGTGCCACCGAGGATGGGAGGGGGTTGACAGATACGCAGTATTTT	CATEDGRGLTDTQYF
few	TRBV11-2	TRBJ2-5	TRBD2	TGTGCCAGCAGCCAACCGACTAGCGGGATCAAGACCCAGTACTTC	CASSQPTSGIKTQYF
few	TRBV4-1	TRBJ2-7	TRBD2	TGCGCCAGCAGTTTCACTTTAGCGGGAGGCTCCAGCTCCTACGAGCAGTACTTC	CASSFTLAGGSSSYEQYF
-	TRBV3-1	TRBJ1-6	-	TGTGCCAGCAGCCCCGTCAGGGGCTCGGGGTCACCCCTCCACTTT	CASSPVRGSGSPLHF
-	TRBV6-2/TRBV6-3	TRBJ2-7	TRBD1	TGTGCCAGCAGTTACTATGGGACAGGGGGACTAAAGATAACCTACGAGCAGTACTTC	CASSYYGTGGLKITYEQYF
-	TRBV28	TRBJ2-7	-	TGTGCCAGCAGACAAGGGGCCCCGCAGGGCGAGTACTTC	CASRQGAPQGEYF
-	TRBV9	TRBJ2-7	TRBD2	TGTGCCAGCAGCGTAGGGGGGACTAGCGGTAAGAACTACGAGCAGTACTTC	CASSVGGTSGKNYEQYF
few	TRBV11-2	TRBJ2-3	TRBD1	TGTGCCAGCAGCTCCCCTCGGGGAGGACAGGGCGTAGATACGCAGTATTTT	CASSSPRGGQGVDTQYF
-	TRBV4-2	TRBJ1-2	-	TGTGCCAGCAGCCAAGAGACGTACGTGAGTGGCTACACCTTC	CASSQETYVSGYTF
-	TRBV28	TRBJ2-7	-	TGTGCCAGCAGTTTTCTGAAGGGGGCCTACGAGCAGTACTTC	CASSFLKGAYEQYF
-	TRBV12-3/TRBV12-4	TRBJ2-1	-	TGTGCCAGCAGTTTCCATCGGGCCTACAATGAGCAGTTCTTC	CASSFHRAYNEQFF
-	TRBV7-2	TRBJ1-6	-	TGTGCCAGCAGCTTGAGTTTGCAGACTGCCTCCTATAATTCACCCCTCCACTTT	CASSLSLQTASYNSPLHF
-	TRBV28	TRBJ1-4	-	TGTGCCAGCAGTCCCACACGGGCAACTAATGAAAAACTGTTTTTT	CASSPTRATNEKLFF
-	TRBV6-5	TRBJ2-1	TRBD2	TGTGCCAGCAGTCGGACTAGCGGGACCCTCGGTGAGCAGTTCTTC	CASSRTSGTLGEQFF
-	TRBV6-1	TRBJ2-7	TRBD1	TGTGCCAGCATTAGACAGGGGGCGAGGTACGAGCAGTACTTC	CASIRQGARYEQYF
-	TRBV4-3	TRBJ2-5	-	TGCGCCAGCAGCCAAGAGCTCGGATATGAGACCCAGTACTTC	CASSQELGYETQYF
-	TRBV5-1	TRBJ2-1	-	TGCGCCAGCAGCCTAGGGACTCCCTCCAATGAGCAGTTCTTC	CASSLGTPSNEQFF
-	TRBV5-1	TRBJ2-1	-	TGCGCCAGCAGCTTGGCCGTCTCTAGCGATAATGAGCAGTTCTTC	CASSLAVSSDNEQFF
-	TRBV6-1	TRBJ2-1	-	TGTGCCAGCAGTGAAATGGGGGGCGCGTACAATGAGCAGTTCTTC	CASSEMGGAYNEQFF
-	TRBV27	TRBJ2-3	TRBD2	TGTGCCAGTCTCCCAGGACTAGCCTCTTTCCGAGATACGCAGTATTTT	CASLPGLASFRDTQYF
-	TRBV28	TRBJ1-5	-	TGTGCCAGCACCTCCACCTTTAAAGTAGGTCAGCCCCAGCATTTT	CASTSTFKVGQPQHF
-	TRBV20-1	TRBJ2-7	-	TGCAGTGCTAGAGATCAGGGACTCCCATTTGAGCAGTACTTC	CSARDQGLPFEQYF
few	TRBV6-5	TRBJ1-4	-	TGTGCCAGCAGTCTACGGGGGGTTGAACTGTTTTTT	CASSLRGVELFF
-	TRBV9	TRBJ2-1	TRBD1	TGTGCCAGCAGTCGGGACAGGGGAATCTACAATGAGCAGTTCTTC	CASSRDRGIYNEQFF
-	TRBV7-2	TRBJ2-1	-	TGTGCCAGCAGCTTATACAGGGACAATGAGCAGTTCTTC	CASSLYRDNEQFF
few	TRBV7-6	TRBJ2-4	TRBD2	TGTGCCAGCAGCTTCACTAGCGGGAGTCGAGAGCAGTACTTC	CASSFTSGSREQYF
-	TRBV14	TRBJ1-1	-	TGTGCCAGCAGCCACGCAGCTGGGACGAACACTGAAGCTTTCTTT	CASSHAAGTNTEAFF
few	TRBV29-1	TRBJ1-1	-	TGCAGCGTTGAAGATGATGGGGGGCGGACTGAAGCTTTCTTT	CSVEDDGGRTEAFF
-	TRBV29-1	TRBJ1-2	TRBD1	TGCAGCGTAGGGACAGGGAGTAATGGCTACACCTTC	CSVGTGSNGYTF